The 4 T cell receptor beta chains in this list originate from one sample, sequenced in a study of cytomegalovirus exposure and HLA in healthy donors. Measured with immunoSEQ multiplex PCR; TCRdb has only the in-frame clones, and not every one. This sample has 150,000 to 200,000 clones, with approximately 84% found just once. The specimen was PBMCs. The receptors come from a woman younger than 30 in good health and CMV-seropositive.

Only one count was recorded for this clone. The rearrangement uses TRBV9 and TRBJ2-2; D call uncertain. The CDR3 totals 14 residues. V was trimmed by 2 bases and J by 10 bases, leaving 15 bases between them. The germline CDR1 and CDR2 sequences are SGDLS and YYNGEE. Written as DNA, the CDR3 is TGTGCCAGCAGCGTTGGTACAACCTCCGCGGAGCTGTTTTTT. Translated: CASSVGTTSAELFF.

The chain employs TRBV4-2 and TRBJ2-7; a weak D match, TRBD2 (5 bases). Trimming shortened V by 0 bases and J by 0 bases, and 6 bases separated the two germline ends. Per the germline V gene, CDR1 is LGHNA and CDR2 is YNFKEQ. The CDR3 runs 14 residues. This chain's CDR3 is CASSQDRGSYEQYF. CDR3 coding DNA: TGTGCCAGCAGCCAAGATCGGGGCTCCTACGAGCAGTACTTC.

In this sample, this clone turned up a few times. The CDR3 reads CASSLSGGNTGELFF. The CDR3 bases are TGTGCCAGCAGCTTATCGGGGGGGAACACCGGGGAGCTGTTTTTT. The chain carries TRBV7-6 and TRBJ2-2; 7 nucleotides agree with TRBD2. V dropped 2 bases and J dropped 1; count of bases not matched to a gene: 1. CDR3 size: 15 residues. Germline CDR1 is SGHVS and CDR2 is FNYEAQ.

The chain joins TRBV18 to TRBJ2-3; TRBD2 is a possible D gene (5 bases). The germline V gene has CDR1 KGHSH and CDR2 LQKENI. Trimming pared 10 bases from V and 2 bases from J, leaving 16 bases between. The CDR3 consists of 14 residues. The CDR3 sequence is CATLKELDTDTQYF. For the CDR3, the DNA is TGTGCCACCCTAAAGGAACTAGACACAGATACGCAGTATTTT.